The sample holds one count of the clone carrying this TCR beta chain. The V gene lost 3 bases and the J gene lost 2 bases, with 14 bases spanning the gap. The CDR3 length is 15 residues. Germline CDR1 SGHDT, CDR2 YYEEEE. The data derive from a study of blood T cell repertoires in COVID-19. In the original processing: Amplification from reference gene primers served as the basis for estimated nucleated cell counts. TCRdb's table, derived via immunoSEQ multiplex PCR, lists solely in-frame clones and lacks some. V, J and clone size are taken as reported in that table, and D and trimming were inferred from the DNA itself. In the table there are 120,000 or so clones, 75% to 85% of which are singletons.

Sequencing input: peripheral blood. The TCR was taken from a woman between 45 and 60 years old with acute or convalescent COVID-19. This chain uses TRBV5-6 with TRBJ1-1, with D unresolved. CDR3 sequence: CASSSPRTANTEAFF. CDR3 bases: TGTGCCAGCAGCTCCCCCCGGACTGCTAACACTGAAGCTTTCTTT.